The rows below give T cell receptor beta chains drawn from one sample of a study of breast tumors, draining lymph nodes, adjacent tissues. One entry per CDR3 protein, called by TCRdb with MiXCR from the multiplex PCR reads. The sample shows around 66,000 distinct CDR3 sequences, 40% to 45% of them seen only once. Sequencing was performed on breast tumor tissue. Receptors originate from a female donor with breast cancer. Some clones in this sample may be carry-over from other donors' samples. Each CDR3 is given with its conserved first and last residue. The D gene is left open where the match is weak. A row's size may be missing; if present it is once, few, many or a size class.

>TRBV2|many|TRBJ1-2|.
TGTGCCAGCGGGGGTCCCACGGACAATGGCTACACCTTC
CASGGPTDNGYTF
>TRBV10-3|.|TRBJ2-6|.
TGTGCCATCAGTGCAGGTCCCGGGGCCAACGTCCTGACTTTC
CAISAGPGANVLTF
>TRBV24-1|once|TRBJ2-1|.
TGTGCCTCCACTGTCCTTGGTGAGCAGTTCTTC
CASTVLGEQFF
>TRBV2|many|TRBJ2-3|TRBD2
TGTGCCAGCAGCCTGCAGACTAGCACAGATACGCGGTATTTT
CASSLQTSTDTRYF
>TRBV20-1|few|TRBJ1-1|.
TGCAGTGCTCTTTACATGAACACTGAAGCTTTCTTT
CSALYMNTEAFF
>TRBV19|.|TRBJ1-4|TRBD1
TGTGCCAGTAGTTCTGACAGGGCCGGTAGGGAAAAACTGTTTTTT
CASSSDRAGREKLFF
>TRBV6-1|.|TRBJ1-1|.
TGTGCCAGCACCCCCTCGGGCCTGAACACTGAAGCTTTCTTT
CASTPSGLNTEAFF
>TRBV7-3|.|TRBJ1-4|.
TGTGCCAGCAGCTTGAGGAGCAGCTCCTACAATGAAAAACTGTTTTTT
CASSLRSSSYNEKLFF
>TRBV7-6|.|TRBJ2-7|.
TGTGCCAGCAGCTTAGCTCAGGCGTCCGAGCAGTACTTC
CASSLAQASEQYF
>TRBV18|many|TRBJ2-7|.
TGTGCCAGCTCACCAATCGGAACCTACGAGCAGTACTTC
CASSPIGTYEQYF
>TRBV4-1|many|TRBJ1-2|.
TGCGCCAGCAGCCAAGATTTACGGGGCCAGGGACGCTACACCTTC
CASSQDLRGQGRYTF
>TRBV10-1|.|TRBJ2-7|.
TGCGCCAACTGTACGTCCGGGGCCCGGTGCTCATCTTACGAGCAGTACTTC
CANCTSGARCSSYEQYF
>TRBV10-3|.|TRBJ2-3|TRBD2
TGTGCCATCAGTGAGCCGAGGCTAGCGGGGGACTACACAGATACGCAGTATTTT
CAISEPRLAGDYTDTQYF
>TRBV20-1|.|TRBJ2-1|TRBD2
TGCAGTGCTAGGACTAGCGGGCCGACCTCCGAGCAGTTCTTC
CSARTSGPTSEQFF
>TRBV20-1|medium-sized|TRBJ1-2|TRBD1
TGCAGTGCTAGAGAACAGGGGTGGGGCTACACCTTC
CSAREQGWGYTF
>TRBV7-9|.|TRBJ2-1|TRBD2
TGTGCCAGCAGTTTCCCCCTACTAGCGGGGGGACAGAGCTCCTACAATGAGCAGTTCTTC
CASSFPLLAGGQSSYNEQFF
>TRBV11-3|.|TRBJ2-3|.
TGTGCCAGCAGCTTAGAAGCCTATACAGATACGCAGTATTTT
CASSLEAYTDTQYF
>TRBV20-1|.|TRBJ2-3|.
TGCAGTGCAAATAGACAGTATTTT
CSANRQYF
>TRBV7-3|many|TRBJ1-2|TRBD1
TGTGCCAGCAGCTTGGAACAGGGGTATGGCTACACCTTC
CASSLEQGYGYTF
>TRBV6-1|many|TRBJ2-5|.
TGTGCCAGCAAGGAGGTAGTCAGAGGGGAGACCCAGTACTTC
CASKEVVRGETQYF
>TRBV7-8|many|TRBJ2-7|.
TGTGCCAGCAGCTTAGTAGCCGGGACCACCTACGAGCAGTACTTC
CASSLVAGTTYEQYF
>TRBV5-4|many|TRBJ2-1|TRBD2
TGTGCCAGCAGCCGTATAGGACTAGCGGCCTCCTACAATGAGCAGTTCTTC
CASSRIGLAASYNEQFF
>TRBV7-9|many|TRBJ1-4|.
TGTGCCAGCAGCCCACTAGGCCCCCCCAGCAGCCACAATGAAAAACTGTTTTTT
CASSPLGPPSSHNEKLFF
>TRBV28|many|TRBJ2-3|TRBD2
TGTGCCAGCCTATCGCTAGCGGGGTCTGGGACAGATACGCAGTATTTT
CASLSLAGSGTDTQYF
>TRBV10-3|many|TRBJ1-1|.
TGTGCCATCAGCGAACAGGGAACGGGACATGCTTTCTTT
CAISEQGTGHAFF
>TRBV20-1|once|TRBJ1-5|TRBD1
TGCAGTGCTAGAAAACAGGGGGGACATCATAGCAATCAGCCCCAGCATTTT
CSARKQGGHHSNQPQHF
>TRBV5-5|.|TRBJ2-7|TRBD2
TGTGCCAGCAGCTTGGGTGAGACGGGGGGGAATTGGCAGTACTTC
CASSLGETGGNWQYF
>TRBV12-3/TRBV12-4|many|TRBJ1-5|.
TGTGCCAGCAGTTTATCAGGGGTCCGACAGCCCCAGCATTTT
CASSLSGVRQPQHF
>TRBV10-3|.|TRBJ1-5|.
.
CAISDTPGPTSSRDPVLRARHQRF
>TRBV2|few|TRBJ1-1|.
TGTGCCAGCAGTGTATTGTTCGGGGGGAACACTGAAGCTTTCTTT
CASSVLFGGNTEAFF
>TRBV27|many|TRBJ2-7|.
TGTGCCAGCAGTTTATTTGGGATCGGTAGCTACGAGCAGTACTTC
CASSLFGIGSYEQYF
>TRBV10-3|.|TRBJ2-7|TRBD2
TGTGCCATCAGTGATTTGACTAGCGGAACCCGCTCCTACGAGCAGTACTTC
CAISDLTSGTRSYEQYF
>TRBV6-5|.|TRBJ1-5|.
TGTGCCAGCAGTTATGTGGGGGTAAGTTTTCCCCAGCATTTT
CASSYVGVSFPQHF
>TRBV2|many|TRBJ2-5|TRBD1
TGTGCCAGCACGGGACAGGGTGGTGGTGGCCAAGAGACCCAGTACTTC
CASTGQGGGGQETQYF
>TRBV19|.|TRBJ1-3|TRBD1
TGTGCCAGTAGTACAAGGACAGGGAACTATGGCTACACCATATATTTT
CASSTRTGNYGYTIYF
>TRBV7-8|many|TRBJ1-3|.
TGTGCCAGCGGCACAGGTTCGCTCTTGTCCGGAAACACCATATATTTT
CASGTGSLLSGNTIYF
>TRBV7-6|.|TRBJ2-3|.
TGTGCCAGCAGCCCCAGGGGGGGGGCGGGAAACAATGAGCAGTATTTT
CASSPRGGAGNNEQYF
>TRBV20-1|.|TRBJ1-2|.
TGCAGTGCTAGGGGGATGGGACTAGGATCCACCTTC
CSARGMGLGSTF
>TRBV20-1|many|TRBJ1-6|.
TGCAGTGCTAGAGAAGCACTCTCCTATAATTCACCCCTCCACTTT
CSAREALSYNSPLHF
>TRBV12-5|many|TRBJ2-2|TRBD1
TGTGCTAGTGGTTTGGGACAGGGTCTTGCCACCGGGGAGCTGTTTTTT
CASGLGQGLATGELFF
>TRBV20-1|.|TRBJ2-7|.
TGCAGTGCCAGCAGCTTAGAGCCGTCCTCCTACGAGCAGTACTTC
CSASSLEPSSYEQYF
>TRBV29-1|large|TRBJ2-5|.
TGCAGCGCGAAGCAAGAGACCCAGTACTTC
CSAKQETQYF